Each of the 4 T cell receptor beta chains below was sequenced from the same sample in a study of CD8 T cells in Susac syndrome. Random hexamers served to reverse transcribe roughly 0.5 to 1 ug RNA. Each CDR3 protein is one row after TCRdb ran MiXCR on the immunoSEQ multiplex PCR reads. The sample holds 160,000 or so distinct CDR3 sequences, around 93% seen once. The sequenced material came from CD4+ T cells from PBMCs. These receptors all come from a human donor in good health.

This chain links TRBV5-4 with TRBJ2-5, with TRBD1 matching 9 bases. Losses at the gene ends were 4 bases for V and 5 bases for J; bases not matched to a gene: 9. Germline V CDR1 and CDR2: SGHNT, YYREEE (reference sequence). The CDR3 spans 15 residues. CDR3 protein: CASSPPGQGRETQYF. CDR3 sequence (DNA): TGTGCCAGCAGCCCTCCGGGACAGGGAAGGGAGACCCAGTACTTC.

The CDR3 here is CASSLVRGDRASYTF. Written as DNA, the CDR3 is TGTGCCAGCAGCTTGGTGAGGGGGGACAGGGCCTCCTACACCTTC. V gene TRBV5-6 combines with J gene TRBJ1-2; 9 nucleotides agree with TRBD1. The germline gives CDR1 SGHDT, CDR2 YYEEEE. V gave up 0 bases and J gave up 10 bases; unmatched junction bases: 10. CDR3 length: 15 residues.

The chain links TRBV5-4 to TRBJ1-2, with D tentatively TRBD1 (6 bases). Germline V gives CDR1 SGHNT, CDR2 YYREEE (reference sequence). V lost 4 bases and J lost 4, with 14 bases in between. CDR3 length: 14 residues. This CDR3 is CASSGSRGGYGYTF. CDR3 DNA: TGTGCCAGCAGCGGATCAAGGGGGGGCTATGGCTACACCTTC.

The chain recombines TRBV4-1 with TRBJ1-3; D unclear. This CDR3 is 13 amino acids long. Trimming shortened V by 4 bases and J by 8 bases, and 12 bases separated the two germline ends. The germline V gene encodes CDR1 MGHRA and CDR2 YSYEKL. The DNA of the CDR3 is TGCGCCAGCAGCCTCGGATACTCGGACACCATATATTTT. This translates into CASSLGYSDTIYF.